This passage covers 17 T cell receptor beta chains from one sample sequenced in a study of CD8+ T cells in alopecia areata. Treatment denoted: oral pan-JAK inhibitor, 5-10 mg twice daily. RNA extraction and reverse transcription yielded cDNA as sequencing template. Method: immunoSEQ multiplex PCR; TCRdb's copy keeps in-frame clones and lacks some. This sample has about 180,000 clones, with around 51% found just once. The sequences come from CD8+ T cells sorted from blood, collected at week 52, from a patient treated with tofacitinib. These receptors all stem from a human donor with alopecia areata.

The rearrangement uses TRBV2 and TRBJ2-1; 7 nucleotides match TRBD1. J was trimmed by 3 bases and V by 6 bases; bases with no gene match: 11. This CDR3 is 16 amino acids long. Per the germline V gene, CDR1 is SNHLY and CDR2 is FYNNEI. The CDR3 loop is CASRPVPGTDYNEQFF. The CDR3 nucleotides are TGTGCCAGCAGGCCCGTCCCCGGGACAGACTACAATGAGCAGTTCTTC.

This clone has just a few counts. The V and J genes are TRBV5-6 and TRBJ2-7, with unresolved D. CDR1 and CDR2 from the germline V gene are SGHDT and YYEEEE. The CDR3 spans 14 residues. The V gene lost 0 bases and the J gene lost 3 bases, with 10 bases spanning the gap. DNA for the CDR3: TGTGCCAGCAGCTTGGGCAACAGATACTACGAGCAGTACTTC. It translates to CASSLGNRYYEQYF. Together with reference TRBV5-6 and TRBJ2-7, the CDR3 gives the full variable domain: DAGVTQSPTHLIKTRGQQVTLRCSPKSGHDTVSWYQQALGQGPQFIFQYYEEEERQRGNFPDRFSGHQFPNYSSELNVNALLLGDSALYLCASSLGNRYYEQYFGPGTRLTVT.

Within the sample, this clone is medium-sized. V is TRBV4-3 and J is TRBJ1-2; tentatively, D is TRBD1 (5 bases). Trimming stripped 3 bases from V and 4 bases from J, with 12 bases between. The germline V gene encodes CDR1 LGHNA and CDR2 YSLEER. The CDR3 runs to 14 residues. The CDR3 DNA reads TGCGCCAGCAGCCACCAAGGCGGGGGCTATGGCTACACCTTC. Translated: CASSHQGGGYGYTF.

The chain joins TRBV30 to TRBJ2-5; 9 bases line up with TRBD2. The CDR3 consists of 16 residues. Germline CDR1 is GTSNPN and CDR2 is SVGIG (reference sequence). J was trimmed by 5 bases and V by 0 bases; bases with no gene match: 10. The CDR3 DNA reads as TGTGCCTGGAGTGTAGGGATAGCGGGGGCGGGGGAGACCCAGTACTTC. Residues: CAWSVGIAGAGETQYF.

This clone was found a few times. This specimen includes other DNA sequences encoding the same CDR3. This chain connects TRBV29-1 to TRBJ2-3, with TRBD1 matching over 10 bases. This CDR3 spans 14 amino acids. Germline values: CDR1 SQVTM, CDR2 ANQGSEA. Trimming at V came to 6 bases and at J to 1 base, leaving 4 bases not matched to a gene. The CDR3: CSVRTGGGTDTQYF. The CDR3 region has the DNA TGCAGCGTGCGGACAGGGGGTGGCACAGATACGCAGTATTTT.

In regard to this clone: Distinct nucleotide sequences in the sample also encode this CDR3. The chain employs TRBV6-5 and TRBJ1-5, with TRBD1 identical over 7 bases. Trimming took 5 bases from V and 4 from J; bases not matched to a gene: 2. Looked up from germline, CDR1 is MNHEY and CDR2 is SVGAGI. This CDR3 contains 13 residues. CDR3 sequence (DNA): TGTGCCAGCAGTCCCAGGGGGAATCAGCCCCAGCATTTT. Translating it yields CASSPRGNQPQHF.

This clone was recorded a few times. DNA of the CDR3: TGCAGCGTTGAATTTCGTTTCCAAGATGGGACCCAGTACTTC. This encodes CSVEFRFQDGTQYF. The genes are TRBV29-1 and TRBJ2-5; D ambiguous. CDR1 SQVTM and CDR2 ANQGSEA come from the germline V gene. The CDR3 length is 14 residues. The germline V and J ends were trimmed by 2 bases and 7 bases, with 17 bases remaining between them. The full variable domain, completed using reference TRBV29-1 and TRBJ2-5, is SAVISQKPSRDICQRGTSLTIQCQVDSQVTMMFWYRQQPGQSLTLIATANQGSEATYESGFVIDKFPISRPNLTFSTLTVSNMSPEDSSIYLCSVEFRFQDGTQYFGPGTRLLVL.

This clone has a handful of counts. The V call is TRBV7-2, the J call TRBJ2-1; tentatively, D is TRBD2 (8 bases). The V end was cut by 4 bases, the J end by 4 bases, with 20 bases between. This CDR3 contains 17 residues. Germline V gives CDR1 SGHTA, CDR2 FQGNSA. The DNA of the CDR3 is TGTGCCAGCAGCTCGGGACAGCTAGCGGGCGGGTACAATGAGCAGTTCTTC. Its protein product is CASSSGQLAGGYNEQFF.

The gene calls are TRBV30 and TRBJ2-3, with D perhaps matching TRBD2 (6 bases). Germline values: CDR1 GTSNPN, CDR2 SVGIG (reference sequence). The CDR3 sequence is 14 residues long. V lost 2 bases to trimming and J lost 3 bases, with 12 bases between them. CDR3 region: CAWSPVGTTDTQYF. CDR3 nucleotide sequence: TGTGCCTGGAGTCCAGTCGGGACTACAGATACGCAGTATTTT.

As to this clone: Distinct nucleotide sequences in the sample also encode this CDR3. J is TRBJ2-2 and V is TRBV2, with a weak D call TRBD2 (5 bases). Germline assignment: CDR1 SNHLY and CDR2 FYNNEI. V dropped 5 bases and J dropped 5 bases, with 9 bases sitting between them. The CDR3 totals 13 residues. CDR3 sequence: CASSSTRTGELFF. The DNA of the CDR3 is TGTGCCAGCAGTTCCACTAGGACCGGGGAGCTGTTTTTT. Variable domain in full (rest from reference TRBV2 and TRBJ2-2): EPEVTQTPSHQVTQMGQEVILRCVPISNHLYFYWYRQILGQKVEFLVSFYNNEISEKSEIFDDQFSVERPDGSNFTLKIRSTKLEDSAMYFCASSSTRTGELFFGEGSRLTVL.

The V gene is TRBV15, the J gene TRBJ2-1; D may be TRBD1 (6 bases). The CDR3 loop spans 16 amino acids. V lost 0 bases, J lost 3 bases, and 12 bases lay in between. Germline V lookup: CDR1 LNHNV, CDR2 YYDKDF (reference sequence). The CDR3 region is CATSRDGQRYYNEQFF. As DNA, the CDR3 is TGTGCCACCAGCAGAGATGGACAGAGGTACTACAATGAGCAGTTCTTC. The whole variable domain, filled in from reference TRBV15 and TRBJ2-1, reads DAMVIQNPRYQVTQFGKPVTLSCSQTLNHNVMYWYQQKSSQAPKLLFHYYDKDFNNEADTPDNFQSRRPNTSFCFLDIRSPGLGDTAMYLCATSRDGQRYYNEQFFGPGTRLTVL.

The genes are TRBV7-2 and TRBJ2-5; weak D call: TRBD2 (5 bases). The V gene lost 3 bases and the J gene lost 8 bases, with 16 bases spanning the gap. This CDR3 region has 14 residues. Germline-derived CDR1 and CDR2 are SGHTA and FQGNSA. CDR3 sequence: CASSFILAEETQYF. The DNA for the CDR3 is TGTGCCAGCAGCTTTATCCTAGCCGAGGAAACCCAGTACTTC.

DNA for the CDR3: TGCGCCAGCAGCCAACCGGGACAGGGAGGTGATGGCTACACCTTC. It yields the protein CASSQPGQGGDGYTF. The rearrangement joins TRBV4-3 to TRBJ1-2, with 9 bases aligning to TRBD1. Germline V gene lookup returns CDR1 LGHNA and CDR2 YSLEER. This CDR3 contains 15 residues. The V and J ends lost 2 bases and 6 bases, in that order; junction bases with no gene match: 7.

The chain couples TRBV6-4 to TRBJ2-1; TRBD2 aligns across 9 bases. CDR3 length: 16 residues. Losses at the gene ends were 3 bases for V and 0 bases for J; bases not matched to a gene: 3. Germline CDR1 reads MRHNA; CDR2 reads SNTAGT. The chain's CDR3 is CASSDGAGGSYNEQFF. The CDR3 DNA reads TGTGCCAGCAGTGATGGAGCGGGGGGCTCCTACAATGAGCAGTTCTTC.

This sequence joins TRBV6-5 and TRBJ2-3, with D perhaps TRBD1 (6 bases). There are 15 residues in the CDR3. Germline CDR1 reads MNHEY; CDR2 reads SVGAGI. The V and J ends lost 7 bases and 2 bases respectively, with 16 bases between them. DNA for the CDR3: TGTGCCAGCAACCTGGGAGACAGGCACACAGATACGCAGTATTTT. Residues: CASNLGDRHTDTQYF.

This clone appeared a few times. The chain carries TRBV19 and TRBJ2-7, with 7 positions matching TRBD2. J was trimmed by 3 bases and V by 5 bases; bases with no gene match: 4. Germline V CDR1 and CDR2: LNHDA, SQIVND (reference sequence). This CDR3 is 13 amino acids long. The CDR3 spells CASSYGLDYEQYF. The CDR3 DNA reads as TGTGCCAGTAGTTATGGACTAGACTACGAGCAGTACTTC.

The table lists this clone with a few counts. The chain carries TRBV7-2 and TRBJ1-2; D perhaps matches TRBD1 (6 bases). This CDR3 has 16 residues. CDR1 and CDR2 (germline): SGHTA, FQGNSA. Trimming left V 5 bases short and J 6 bases short, with 22 bases between. CDR3 residues: CASSAYAGALFDGYTF. The CDR3 DNA is TGTGCCAGCAGCGCCTATGCAGGGGCCTTATTCGATGGCTACACCTTC.